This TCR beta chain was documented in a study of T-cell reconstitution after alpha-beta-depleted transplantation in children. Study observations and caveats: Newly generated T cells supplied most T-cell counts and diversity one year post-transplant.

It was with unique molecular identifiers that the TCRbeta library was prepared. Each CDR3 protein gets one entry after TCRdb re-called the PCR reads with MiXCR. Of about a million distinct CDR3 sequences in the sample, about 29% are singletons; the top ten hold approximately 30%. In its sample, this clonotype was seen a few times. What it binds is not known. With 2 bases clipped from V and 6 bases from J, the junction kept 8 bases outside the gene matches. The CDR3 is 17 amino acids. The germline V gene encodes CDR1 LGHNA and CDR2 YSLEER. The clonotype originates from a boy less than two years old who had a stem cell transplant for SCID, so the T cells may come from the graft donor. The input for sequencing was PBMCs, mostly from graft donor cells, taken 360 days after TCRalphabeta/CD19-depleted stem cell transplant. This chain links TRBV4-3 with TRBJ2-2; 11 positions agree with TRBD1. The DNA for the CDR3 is TGCGCCAGCAGCCAACAACCGGGACAGGGGGTTTCCGGGGAGCTGTTTTTT. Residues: CASSQQPGQGVSGELFF.